This T cell receptor beta chain was sequenced during a study of T cell changes during pregnancy in multiple sclerosis. This CDR3 is 12 amino acids long. Deletions cut 5 bases from V and 4 bases from J, with 9 bases between. Germline V gene sequence: CDR1 SGHDT, CDR2 YYEEEE. Measured with immunoSEQ multiplex PCR; TCRdb has only the in-frame clones, and not every one. The table includes around 79,000 clones, around nine tenths detected once. The V call is TRBV5-6, the J call TRBJ2-5, with unresolved D. The sample in question was CD4+ T cells from peripheral blood mononuclear cells, obtained in the second trimester of pregnancy. The receptor comes from a female donor with multiple sclerosis, enrolled in a pregnancy study. Written as DNA, the CDR3 is TGTGCCAGCAGTTTGACGCGAGAGACCCAGTACTTC. This translates into CASSLTRETQYF.